Presented here are 32 T cell receptor beta chains from one specimen sequenced in a study of blood T cell repertoires in COVID-19. Method: immunoSEQ multiplex PCR; TCRdb's copy keeps in-frame clones and lacks some. The data hold some 210,000 clones, with approximately 90% observed a single time. The sample consisted of peripheral blood. These receptors came from a man between 25 and 39 years old with acute or convalescent COVID-19.

The chain uses TRBV7-2 and TRBJ2-7, with D unresolved. V was shortened by 1 base and J by 1 base, with 8 bases between the two germline ends. The CDR3 totals 14 residues. In germline, CDR1 is SGHTA, CDR2 FQGNSA. The DNA of the CDR3 is TGTGCCAGCAGCTTAGACTTTGGTTCCTACGAGCAGTACTTC. This codes for CASSLDFGSYEQYF.

The rearrangement links TRBV14 to TRBJ2-5, with D unclear. The CDR3 loop spans 13 amino acids. Germline V lookup: CDR1 SGHDN, CDR2 FVKESK. Trimming left V 4 bases short and J 2 bases short, with 8 bases between. CDR3 bases: TGTGCCAGCAGCCGGCAGGTACAAGAGACCCAGTACTTC. Protein sequence: CASSRQVQETQYF.

The chain links TRBV11-2 to TRBJ2-7; 7 bases agree with TRBD2. Germline V gene lookup returns CDR1 SGHAT and CDR2 FQNNGV. The CDR3 is 14 amino acids. Trimming took 4 bases from V and 2 from J; bases not matched to a gene: 5. CDR3 in amino acids: CASSWGGVAYEQYF. In nucleotides, the CDR3 is TGTGCCAGCAGCTGGGGGGGTGTTGCCTACGAGCAGTACTTC.

The chain employs TRBV3-1 (or the pseudogene TRBV3-2) and TRBJ1-4, with TRBD1 identical over 9 bases. V gave up 5 bases and J gave up 5 bases; unmatched junction bases: 3. Germline-derived CDR1 and CDR2 are LGHDT and YNNKEL (reference sequence). The CDR3 is 14 amino acids. The CDR3 spells CASSYRGPNEKLFF. The CDR3 region has the DNA TGTGCCAGCAGCTACAGGGGGCCGAATGAAAAACTGTTTTTT.

Note on this clone: Other nucleotide sequences in the sample specify the same CDR3. V gene TRBV27 combines with J gene TRBJ2-7; no firm D call. There are 13 residues in the CDR3. Trimming stripped 2 bases from V and 0 bases from J, with 5 bases between. Germline assignment: CDR1 MNHEY and CDR2 SMNVEV (reference sequence). The DNA of the CDR3 is TGTGCCAGCAGTTTAACGGGCTCCTACGAGCAGTACTTC. Its translation is CASSLTGSYEQYF.

The rearrangement joins TRBV6-5 to TRBJ1-1; D unresolved. V dropped 7 bases and J dropped 0 bases, with 12 bases sitting between them. This CDR3 region has 14 residues. Germline CDR1 MNHEY, CDR2 SVGAGI. In DNA, the CDR3 is TGTGCCAGCAAAAACGAGGGTATGAACACTGAAGCTTTCTTT. Encoded protein: CASKNEGMNTEAFF.

J is TRBJ2-3 and V is TRBV5-4; 10 nucleotides match TRBD2. Germline CDR1 and CDR2: SGHNT and YYREEE (reference sequence). The CDR3 has 16 amino acids. The V segment lost 3 bases and the J segment 2 bases; nucleotides outside the gene matches: 6. As DNA, the CDR3 is TGTGCCAGCAGCTCGCTAGCGGGGGCCGCCACAGATACGCAGTATTTT. The encoded protein is CASSSLAGAATDTQYF.

The chain recombines TRBV7-9 with TRBJ1-2, with TRBD1 matching over 9 bases. Looked up from germline, CDR1 is SEHNR and CDR2 is FQNEAQ (reference sequence). The V gene end was trimmed by 3 bases and the J gene end by 2 bases; junction bases not matched to a gene: 13. The CDR3 totals 18 residues. The CDR3 DNA reads as TGTGCCAGCAGCTTTCCGGGGACAGGGTTGTCTAGGAACTATGGCTACACCTTC. Its protein product is CASSFPGTGLSRNYGYTF.

V usage is TRBV11-2 and J usage is TRBJ1-6, with D perhaps TRBD1 (5 bases). Germline V CDR1 and CDR2: SGHAT, FQNNGV. The CDR3 runs 16 residues. Trimming took 5 bases from V and 4 from J, leaving 15 bases between them. The CDR3 protein is CASSPTRVPYNSPLHF. CDR3 nucleotides: TGTGCCAGCAGCCCAACCAGGGTCCCGTATAATTCACCCCTCCACTTT.

The V and J genes are TRBV9 and TRBJ2-3; TRBD1 matches at 8 bases. The germline V gene has CDR1 SGDLS and CDR2 YYNGEE. The CDR3 totals 15 residues. J gave up 6 bases and V 0 bases, and 6 bases lay outside the gene matches. For the CDR3, the DNA is TGTGCCAGCAGCGTAGGGCAGGGGGCTTTGGATACGCAGTATTTT. It codes for CASSVGQGALDTQYF.

This clone was recorded only once. The chain carries TRBV5-4 and TRBJ2-5, with 11 bases lining up with TRBD2. Germline V lookup: CDR1 SGHNT, CDR2 YYREEE (reference sequence). This CDR3 has 18 amino acids. V was clipped by 0 bases and J by 3 bases; unmatched bases: 10. The CDR3 loop reads CASSLGFGSGGGKETQYF. For the CDR3, the DNA is TGTGCCAGCAGCTTGGGATTTGGTAGCGGGGGGGGAAAAGAGACCCAGTACTTC.

V is TRBV3-1 (or the pseudogene TRBV3-2) and J is TRBJ2-1; weak D call: TRBD2 (6 bases). Germline-derived CDR1 and CDR2 are LGHDT and YNNKEL (reference sequence). The CDR3 consists of 14 residues. The germline V and J ends were trimmed by 3 bases and 5 bases, with 11 bases remaining between them. CDR3 in amino acids: CASSQAGLDNEQFF. The CDR3 DNA follows: TGTGCCAGCAGCCAGGCGGGACTCGACAATGAGCAGTTCTTC.

The CDR3 DNA reads TGTGCCAGTAGACCGCGCGGAGCGGGGGACAACACAGATACGCAGTATTTT. Translating gives CASRPRGAGDNTDTQYF. The gene calls are TRBV19 and TRBJ2-3; 8 nucleotides line up with TRBD2. This CDR3 has 17 amino acids. Germline CDR1 reads LNHDA; CDR2 reads SQIVND (reference sequence). V lost 6 bases, J lost 2 bases, and 13 bases stayed unmatched.

V usage is TRBV19 and J usage is TRBJ1-1, with no clear D. Trimming removed 3 bases from V and 1 base from J, with 15 bases in between. The CDR3 runs to 16 residues. Germline CDR1 is LNHDA and CDR2 is SQIVND (reference sequence). The CDR3 DNA is TGTGCCAGTAGTATTAGACACCCAATACAGAACACTGAAGCTTTCTTT. Amino acid sequence: CASSIRHPIQNTEAFF. Filled out from reference TRBV19 and TRBJ1-1, the complete variable domain reads DGGITQSPKYLFRKEGQNVTLSCEQNLNHDAMYWYRQDPGQGLRLIYYSQIVNDFQKGDIAEGYSVSREKKESFPLTVTSAQKNPTAFYLCASSIRHPIQNTEAFFGQGTRLTVV.

This clone occurred once. The chain joins TRBV11-3 to TRBJ1-5; perhaps TRBD1 as D (5 bases). V was clipped by 4 bases and J by 7 bases, with 11 bases between them. The CDR3 length is 13 residues. CDR1 is SGHNT, CDR2 YENEEA, per germline. The CDR3 protein is CASSSLGEQPQHF. DNA for the CDR3: TGTGCCAGCAGCTCCCTAGGGGAACAGCCCCAGCATTTT.

The rearrangement joins TRBV27 to TRBJ2-7; 10 bases fit TRBD1. Germline CDR1 and CDR2: MNHEY and SMNVEV (reference sequence). The CDR3 loop spans 16 amino acids. Losses at the gene ends were 1 base for V and 3 bases for J; bases not matched to a gene: 6. The DNA of the CDR3 is TGTGCCAGCAGTTTATGGGTCGGGACAGGGGTCTACGAGCAGTACTTC. Translation gives CASSLWVGTGVYEQYF.

The chain links TRBV29-1 to TRBJ1-3; 7 bases match TRBD1. In germline, CDR1 is SQVTM, CDR2 ANQGSEA. V was pared by 7 bases and J by 4 bases, with 4 bases of the junction left unmatched. The CDR3 is 12 residues long. CDR3 residues: CSARGLGNTIYF. The CDR3 nucleotides are TGCAGCGCTAGGGGGCTCGGAAACACCATATATTTT.

This sequence joins TRBV30 and TRBJ1-6, with no clear D. V gave up 1 base and J gave up 11 bases, with 12 bases separating them. Germline lookup yields CDR1 GTSNPN and CDR2 SVGIG (reference sequence). The CDR3 is 13 residues long. The CDR3 loop reads CAWSDGVAPPLHF. In DNA form, the CDR3 reads TGTGCCTGGAGTGATGGGGTAGCGCCACCCCTCCACTTT.

V is TRBV6-1 and J is TRBJ1-2; D not certain. V was trimmed by 0 bases and J by 6 bases, leaving 8 bases between them. The CDR3 runs 13 residues. Germline V lookup: CDR1 MNHNS, CDR2 SASEGT. The chain's CDR3 is CASSEARDNGYTF. The CDR3 bases are TGTGCCAGCAGTGAAGCGAGGGATAATGGCTACACCTTC.

The chain combines TRBV2 with TRBJ2-5; 8 nucleotides align to TRBD2. The germline V gene has CDR1 SNHLY and CDR2 FYNNEI. The CDR3 contains 14 residues. Germline trimming cut 4 bases from V and 5 bases from J; bases unmatched to any gene: 6. The CDR3: CASSGLAGPETQYF. The CDR3 nucleotides read TGTGCCAGCAGTGGGCTAGCGGGTCCGGAGACCCAGTACTTC.

The V and J genes are TRBV6-6 and TRBJ1-5, with no clear D. Trimming left V 7 bases short and J 5 bases short, with 9 bases between. The CDR3 is made up of 12 amino acids. Germline V gene data show CDR1 as MNHNY and CDR2 as SVGAGI (reference sequence). The CDR3 here is CASTRRDQPQHF. The CDR3 region has the DNA TGTGCCAGCACTAGAAGAGATCAGCCCCAGCATTTT.

This chain connects TRBV10-3 to TRBJ2-1; 7 bases map to TRBD2. The germline V gene has CDR1 ENHRY and CDR2 SYGVKD. The CDR3 consists of 15 residues. The junction had 4 bases not matched to a gene; V was cut back by 3 bases and J by 2 bases. CDR3 loop: CAISEIAGAYNEQFF. As DNA, the CDR3 is TGTGCCATCAGTGAAATTGCGGGGGCCTACAATGAGCAGTTCTTC.

This rearrangement joins TRBV3-1 (or the pseudogene TRBV3-2) to TRBJ1-3; the D gene is possibly TRBD1 (5 bases). The V end was cut by 0 bases, the J end by 2 bases, with 8 bases between. Germline V CDR1 and CDR2: LGHDT, YNNKEL (reference sequence). CDR3 length: 15 residues. This chain's CDR3 is CASSQDRAAGNTIYF. CDR3 sequence (DNA): TGTGCCAGCAGCCAAGACAGGGCTGCTGGAAACACCATATATTTT.

The chain links TRBV19 to TRBJ1-2, with 7 bases identical to TRBD1. The germline gives CDR1 LNHDA, CDR2 SQIVND (reference sequence). CDR3 length equals 11 residues. V shed 5 bases and J 9 bases; nucleotides not matched to a gene: 3. CDR3 loop: CASSYRGSYTF. The CDR3 bases are TGTGCCAGTAGTTACAGGGGTAGCTACACCTTC.

The count of this clone is one. The chain recombines TRBV28 with TRBJ1-2; D is perhaps TRBD1 (5 bases). Trimming pared 7 bases from V and 7 bases from J, leaving 16 bases between. CDR1 is MDHEN, CDR2 SYDVKM, per germline. The length of the CDR3 is 13 residues. The CDR3 nucleotides read TGTGCCAGCACCCCGGGGGGAAACATTGGCTACACCTTC. Translating it yields CASTPGGNIGYTF.

V and J are TRBV29-1 and TRBJ2-7; 7 bases are a match to TRBD1. CDR3 length: 13 residues. With V trimmed by 6 bases and J by 2 bases, 7 bases remained unmatched. Germline V gene lookup returns CDR1 SQVTM and CDR2 ANQGSEA. The CDR3 DNA sequence: TGCAGCGTCTCCTGGACAGGTGCCTACGAGCAGTACTTC. Residues: CSVSWTGAYEQYF.

Regarding this clone: The same CDR3 also results from other DNA sequences found in this sample. This chain links TRBV3-1 (or the pseudogene TRBV3-2) with TRBJ1-2; TRBD1 matches 8 bases. This CDR3 comprises 13 residues. The germline V gene encodes CDR1 LGHDT and CDR2 YNNKEL (reference sequence). V shed 6 bases, J shed 4 bases, and the junction held 4 bases outside the gene matches. The CDR3 is CASSLGQVYGYTF. CDR3 nucleotides: TGTGCCAGCAGTCTGGGACAGGTCTATGGCTACACCTTC.

As concerns this clone: One junction end does not reproduce the germline sequence, and a read error may be involved. The chain combines TRBV28 with TRBJ2-7, with TRBD2 matching 14 bases. Germline V CDR1 and CDR2: MDHEN, SYDVKM. The CDR3 is made up of 15 amino acids. The CDR3: CASSLWTSGRARRDF. CDR3 in DNA: TGTGCCAGCAGTTTATGGACTAGCGGGAGGGCCCGTAGGGACTTC.

The chain employs TRBV6-1 and TRBJ2-7; maybe TRBD2 (6 bases). V was shortened by 3 bases and J by 4 bases, with 16 bases between the two germline ends. Germline loops: CDR1 MNHNS, CDR2 SASEGT. This CDR3 is built from 15 residues. CDR3 DNA: TGTGCCAGCAGTGAGTCCCTGGGAGGCGGTTACGAGCAGTACTTC. Its protein is CASSESLGGGYEQYF.

V usage is TRBV3-1 (or the pseudogene TRBV3-2) and J usage is TRBJ2-2, with 10 bases fitting TRBD2. Germline V CDR1 and CDR2: LGHDT, YNNKEL (reference sequence). V lost 0 bases and J lost 5; bases outside the gene matches: 9. The CDR3 sequence is 18 residues long. CDR3 sequence: CASSQDPSGRARTGELFF. The CDR3 coding sequence is TGTGCCAGCAGCCAAGATCCGAGCGGGAGGGCCAGAACCGGGGAGCTGTTTTTT.

The genes are TRBV4-1 and TRBJ2-7; TRBD1 matches 8 bases. The CDR3 runs 12 residues. The V and J ends lost 8 bases and 3 bases, in that order; junction bases with no gene match: 3. Germline V gene sequence: CDR1 MGHRA, CDR2 YSYEKL. This CDR3 reads CASGDRSYEQYF. The CDR3 DNA reads TGCGCCAGCGGGGACAGGAGCTACGAGCAGTACTTC.

The rearrangement joins TRBV9 to TRBJ1-6; D may be TRBD1 (5 bases). V lost 2 bases and J lost 0, with 6 bases in between. CDR1 SGDLS and CDR2 YYNGEE come from the germline V gene. The CDR3 runs 15 residues. The CDR3 protein is CASSVQGSYNSPLHF. Written as DNA, the CDR3 is TGTGCCAGCAGCGTTCAGGGCTCCTATAATTCACCCCTCCACTTT. Complete variable domain (other parts from reference TRBV9 and TRBJ1-6): DSGVTQTPKHLITATGQRVTLRCSPRSGDLSVYWYQQSLDQGLQFLIQYYNGEERAKGNILERFSAQQFPDLHSELNLSSLELGDSALYFCASSVQGSYNSPLHFGNGTRLTVT.